A selection of T cell receptor beta chains follows, all from one sample in a study of cytomegalovirus exposure and HLA in healthy donors. The method was immunoSEQ multiplex PCR; TCRdb's version includes in-frame clones alone and lacks a portion of them. The sample yields 95,000 to 110,000 clones, of which the top ten take up about 3%. Sequencing used PBMCs. These receptors were collected from a man between 40 and 49 years old in good health and CMV-seronegative. Both conserved end residues are part of each CDR3. D genes are given only for firm matches.

d_gene | len | j_gene | v_gene | CDR3nt | CDR3aa
TRBD2 | 17 | TRBJ2-5 | TRBV9 | TGTGCCAGCAGCGTAGGCACTAGCGGGAGGGCTTTGGAGACCCAGTACTTC | CASSVGTSGRALETQYF
NA | 14 | TRBJ1-1 | TRBV11-2 | TGTGCCAGCAGCTTACAGGGAGGGAACACTGAAGCTTTCTTT | CASSLQGGNTEAFF
TRBD2 | 17 | TRBJ2-2 | TRBV27 | TGTGCCAGCAGTTTTTCTAGCGGGAGGGCCTACACCGGGGAGCTGTTTTTT | CASSFSSGRAYTGELFF
NA | 15 | TRBJ1-1 | TRBV6-6 | TGTGCCAGCAGACGAACCAGGGGCATGAACACTGAAGCTTTCTTT | CASRRTRGMNTEAFF
TRBD2 | 15 | TRBJ2-7 | TRBV5-1 | TGCGCCAGCAGCTTGACGACTAGCGTGGAACGGGAGCAGTACTTC | CASSLTTSVEREQYF
TRBD1 | 16 | TRBJ2-3 | TRBV29-1 | TGCAGCGTTGGGGACAGGAATATAGCTAGCACAGATACGCAGTATTTT | CSVGDRNIASTDTQYF
NA | 15 | TRBJ2-7 | TRBV30 | TGTGCCTGGAGTGTACCCGATATGGAGGCGGGCGAGCAGTACTTC | CAWSVPDMEAGEQYF
TRBD1 | 14 | TRBJ2-7 | TRBV6-5 | TGTGCCAGCAGTTACGGGACAGGGGTCTACGAGCAGTACTTC | CASSYGTGVYEQYF
TRBD1 | 15 | TRBJ1-1 | TRBV18 | TGTGCCAGCTCACCACCCAGGGACAGGGGTACTGAAGCTTTCTTT | CASSPPRDRGTEAFF
NA | 16 | TRBJ2-5 | TRBV28 | TGTGCCAGCAGTCCGGGGCTGACGACTAGTTTGGAGACCCAGTACTTC | CASSPGLTTSLETQYF
TRBD2 | 19 | TRBJ2-1 | TRBV11-2 | TGTGCCAGCAGCTTAGTACTACGGGCACTAGCGGGAGTTAGGAATGAGCAGTTCTTC | CASSLVLRALAGVRNEQFF
NA | 15 | TRBJ1-6 | TRBV6-5 | TGTGCCAGCAGTTCCTTGGGCAGGGGTAATTCACCCCTCCACTTT | CASSSLGRGNSPLHF
NA | 13 | TRBJ1-6 | TRBV11-2 | TGTGCCAGCAGCTTGGACAGAAATTCACCCCTCCACTTT | CASSLDRNSPLHF
NA | 14 | TRBJ2-5 | TRBV7-2 | TGTGCCAGCAGCCCCGGGTGGGGAGAGGAGACCCAGTACTTC | CASSPGWGEETQYF
TRBD1 | 15 | TRBJ2-7 | TRBV29-1 | TGCAGCGTTGTGGCTCCGGGACAGGGGGCGGACGAGCAGTACTTC | CSVVAPGQGADEQYF
TRBD2 | 15 | TRBJ2-1 | TRBV11-3 | TGTGCCAGCAGCCCACTAGCGGGTAGCTACAATGAGCAGTTCTTC | CASSPLAGSYNEQFF
TRBD1 | 13 | TRBJ2-7 | TRBV2 | TGTGCCAGCAGCGATGGACAGGGCTACGAGCAGTACTTC | CASSDGQGYEQYF
NA | 10 | TRBJ1-2 | TRBV20-1 | TGCAGTGCTAGAGACATTAGCAACACCTTC | CSARDISNTF
NA | 15 | TRBJ2-1 | TRBV6-6 | TGTGCCAGCGTTAAGGCAGGGCCGCCCTACAATGAGCAGTTCTTC | CASVKAGPPYNEQFF
NA | 14 | TRBJ1-1 | TRBV2 | TGTGCCAGCAGTGAAGCTTGGGCAGGCACTGAAGCTTTCTTT | CASSEAWAGTEAFF
NA | 12 | TRBJ1-5 | TRBV18 | TGTGCCAGCCGGGGGGTCGGGCAGCCCCAGCATTTT | CASRGVGQPQHF
NA | 15 | TRBJ2-3 | TRBV19 | TGTGCCAGTAGTCTCCGGACAACTAGCACAGATACGCAGTATTTT | CASSLRTTSTDTQYF
TRBD1 | 15 | TRBJ1-2 | TRBV25-1 | TGTGCCAGCAGTGGGGGGACAGGGAGTCCCTATGGCTACACCTTC | CASSGGTGSPYGYTF
TRBD2 | 16 | TRBJ2-7 | TRBV27 | TGTGCCAGCAGTTTATCGCAACTAGCGGGATCCTACGAGCAGTACTTC | CASSLSQLAGSYEQYF
NA | 13 | TRBJ2-3 | TRBV10-2 | TGCGCCAGCACCCTTGAGGTCACAGATACGCAGTATTTT | CASTLEVTDTQYF
TRBD2 | 14 | TRBJ2-7 | TRBV11-2 | TGTGCCAGCAGTAAGCGGGAGTCTCCCTACGAGCAGTACTTC | CASSKRESPYEQYF
NA | 14 | TRBJ1-2 | TRBV6-5 | TGTGCCAGCAGTAGCGGCGGGCAGAACTATGGCTACACCTTC | CASSSGGQNYGYTF
NA | 17 | TRBJ2-2 | TRBV27 | TGTGCCAGCAGTTTATCGATACAGGGACTAAACACCGGGGAGCTGTTTTTT | CASSLSIQGLNTGELFF
TRBD1 | 14 | TRBJ1-6 | TRBV19 | TGTGCCAGTAGAACCAGGGGGCAGGATTCACCCCTCCACTTT | CASRTRGQDSPLHF
TRBD2 | 15 | TRBJ2-5 | TRBV25-1 | TGTGCCAGCAGTGTCGACCGGGACTACACCAAGACCCAGTACTTC | CASSVDRDYTKTQYF
TRBD2 | 15 | TRBJ2-3 | TRBV11-3 | TGTGCCAGCAGCTTAGGTAGCGGGCGCACAGATACGCAGTATTTT | CASSLGSGRTDTQYF
TRBD2 | 17 | TRBJ2-5 | TRBV9 | TGTGCCAGCAGCTCCCCGGGGACTAGCGGGAGCGCGGAGACCCAGTACTTC | CASSSPGTSGSAETQYF
NA | 14 | TRBJ1-1 | TRBV7-9 | TGTGCCAGCAGTGCCCAGGGGTTGAACACTGAAGCTTTCTTT | CASSAQGLNTEAFF
TRBD1 | 15 | TRBJ2-7 | TRBV6-1 | TGTGCCAGCAGTGAAATGGGGACAGTGACCTACGAGCAGTACTTC | CASSEMGTVTYEQYF
NA | 16 | TRBJ2-3 | TRBV19 | TGTGCCAGTAGTATTAGGATGGGGCTGAGCACAGATACGCAGTATTTT | CASSIRMGLSTDTQYF
NA | 12 | TRBJ2-7 | TRBV6-6 | TGTGCCAGCAGTTTGGACTACTCAAAGCAGTACTTC | CASSLDYSKQYF
NA | 14 | TRBJ1-2 | TRBV27 | TGTGCCAGCAGCCTTTTCCAGGGGTCTTATGGCTACACCTTC | CASSLFQGSYGYTF
TRBD1 | 14 | TRBJ1-6 | TRBV27 | TGTGCCAGCAGTGTTACGCAGGGGGGATCACCCCTCCACTTT | CASSVTQGGSPLHF
TRBD1 | 15 | TRBJ2-1 | TRBV6-5 | TGTGCCAGCAGTTCCGCCGGGACAGGGGACGATGAGCAGTTCTTC | CASSSAGTGDDEQFF
NA | 16 | TRBJ1-2 | TRBV5-8 | TGTGCCAGCAGCTCTAAAACGTGGGGCGCCTACTATGGCTACACCTTC | CASSSKTWGAYYGYTF
NA | 13 | TRBJ1-2 | TRBV10-3 | TGTGCCATCAGTGAGGTGGGAGAAAGTGGCTACACCTTC | CAISEVGESGYTF
NA | 14 | TRBJ1-6 | TRBV7-9 | TGTGCCAGCACCCTCGGACAGAAAAATTCACCCCTCCACTTT | CASTLGQKNSPLHF